This TCR beta chain was identified in a study of blood T cells in healthy people across ages. Study background: When template switching was applied, about one barcoded beta molecule was captured per two T cells.

Whole-study findings and limits: Considered underestimates were the diversity estimates obtained from one million T cells.

The junction had 8 bases not matched to a gene; V was cut back by 2 bases and J by 2 bases. The CDR3 loop spans 16 amino acids. The germline CDR1 and CDR2 sequences are MDHEN and SYDVKM. As to this clonotype: Its specificity is not known.

Together with a sample-barcoded 5' primer, a J-beta primer mix was included in a second PCR lasting about 7 to 12 cycles. Each of the cDNA molecules was tagged by a template-switch adaptor with 12 random nucleotides. TCRdb itself ran the 5' RACE reads through MiXCR, one entry per CDR3 protein. Of 1.6 million or so distinct CDR3 sequences listed, 30% to 40% were seen once; the top ten hold roughly 10%. V and J are TRBV28 and TRBJ2-5; 7 bases align to TRBD1. The TCR originated in a woman younger than 45 in good health. The sequenced sample consisted of blood. The CDR3 is CASSLLPGQVQETQYF. CDR3 DNA sequence: TGTGCCAGCAGTTTACTCCCTGGACAGGTTCAAGAGACCCAGTACTTC.